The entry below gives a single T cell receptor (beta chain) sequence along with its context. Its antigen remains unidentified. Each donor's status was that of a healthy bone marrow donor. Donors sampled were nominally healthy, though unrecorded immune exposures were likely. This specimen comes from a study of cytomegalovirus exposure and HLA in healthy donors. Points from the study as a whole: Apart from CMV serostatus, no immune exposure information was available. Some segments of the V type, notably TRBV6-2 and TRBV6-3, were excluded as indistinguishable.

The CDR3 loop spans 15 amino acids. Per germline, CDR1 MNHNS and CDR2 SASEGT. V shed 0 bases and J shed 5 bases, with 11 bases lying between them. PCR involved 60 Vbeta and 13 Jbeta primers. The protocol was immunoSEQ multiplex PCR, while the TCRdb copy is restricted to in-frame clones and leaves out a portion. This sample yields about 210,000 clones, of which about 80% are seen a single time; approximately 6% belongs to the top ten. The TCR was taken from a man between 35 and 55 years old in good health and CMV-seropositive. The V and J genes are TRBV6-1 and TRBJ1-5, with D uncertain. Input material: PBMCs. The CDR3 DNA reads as TGTGCCAGCAGTGAAGCGAGGTCGAAACATCAGCCCCAGCATTTT. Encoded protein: CASSEARSKHQPQHF.